The 32 T cell receptor beta chains below were found in one sample sequenced in a study of cytomegalovirus exposure and HLA in healthy donors. Both 60 Vbeta primers and 13 Jbeta primers went into the PCR. The repertoire was sequenced with immunoSEQ multiplex PCR; TCRdb's copy has only in-frame clones and lacks some. The sample includes approximately 130,000 clones, 70% to 80% seen only once; the top ten take around 1.2%. The sequenced sample was PBMCs. The receptors originated from a man aged 50 to 59 in good health and CMV-seronegative.

In its sample, this clone was seen a few times. The V and J genes are TRBV2 and TRBJ1-1; TRBD1 agrees at 7 bases. J lost 1 base, V lost 6 bases, and 8 bases had no gene match. The CDR3 is 15 residues long. From germline, CDR1 is SNHLY and CDR2 FYNNEI. The CDR3 DNA reads TGTGCCAGCAGCCCCCTGAGGGGGCGGAACACTGAAGCTTTCTTT. Protein product: CASSPLRGRNTEAFF.

The V and J genes are TRBV15 and TRBJ1-4; D is undetermined. In germline, CDR1 is LNHNV, CDR2 YYDKDF (reference sequence). V dropped 5 bases and J dropped 7 bases, with 11 bases sitting between them. The CDR3 is made up of 13 amino acids. This CDR3 reads CATSLAGSEKLFF. Here the CDR3 DNA reads TGTGCCACCAGCTTGGCGGGGAGTGAAAAACTGTTTTTT.

The rearrangement links TRBV10-2 to TRBJ2-3, with D maybe TRBD2 (5 bases). This CDR3 spans 15 amino acids. In germline, CDR1 is WSHSY, CDR2 SAAADI. V shed 7 bases and J shed 0 bases, with 14 bases lying between them. The CDR3 region is CASIKAETSTDTQYF. The CDR3 DNA follows: TGCGCCAGCATTAAAGCGGAAACTAGCACAGATACGCAGTATTTT.

The chain employs TRBV25-1 and TRBJ2-7; 9 bases map to TRBD1. Germline values: CDR1 MGHDK, CDR2 SYGVNS. The CDR3 extends over 15 amino acids. V dropped 8 bases and J dropped 7; count of bases not matched to a gene: 15. The CDR3 loop is CASGPAGTGRREQYF. For the CDR3, the DNA is TGTGCCAGCGGCCCGGCCGGGACAGGGAGGCGTGAGCAGTACTTC.

DNA for the CDR3: TGTGCCAGCTGCAGGGCGGGAGCAGGAGCCTACGAGCAGTACTTC. Protein sequence: CASCRAGAGAYEQYF. V and J are TRBV7-9 and TRBJ2-7, with 7 bases aligning to TRBD2. The V gene end was trimmed by 8 bases and the J gene end by 2 bases; junction bases not matched to a gene: 12. The CDR3 extends over 15 amino acids. Per the germline V gene, CDR1 is SEHNR and CDR2 is FQNEAQ (reference sequence).

In this sample, this clone turned up a few times. This sequence joins TRBV2 and TRBJ2-5, with D perhaps matching TRBD2 (5 bases). Germline V gene sequence: CDR1 SNHLY, CDR2 FYNNEI. Trimming shortened V by 6 bases and J by 1 base, and 15 bases separated the two germline ends. There are 15 residues in the CDR3. CDR3 nucleotide sequence: TGTGCCAGCAGAAGGGCGGGCGTGCCCCAAGAGACCCAGTACTTC. It translates to CASRRAGVPQETQYF. Full variable domain (missing parts from reference TRBV2 and TRBJ2-5): EPEVTQTPSHQVTQMGQEVILRCVPISNHLYFYWYRQILGQKVEFLVSFYNNEISEKSEIFDDQFSVERPDGSNFTLKIRSTKLEDSAMYFCASRRAGVPQETQYFGPGTRLLVL.

V and J are TRBV7-9 and TRBJ2-5; possible D gene TRBD1, 6 bases. The better agreement between TRBJ2-7 and the DNA end casts doubt on the J call. Germline V lookup: CDR1 SEHNR, CDR2 FQNEAQ (reference sequence). The CDR3 spans 14 residues. The CDR3 loop is CASSSGQRTYEQYF. DNA for the CDR3: TGTGCCAGCAGCTCTGGACAGCGAACCTACGAGCAGTACTTC.

The genes are TRBV13 and TRBJ2-7, with TRBD2 matching over 8 bases. Germline CDR1 and CDR2: PRHDT and FYEKMQ (reference sequence). V lost 3 bases to trimming and J lost 3 bases; unmatched junction nucleotides: 4. The CDR3 spans 14 residues. The CDR3 DNA reads TGTGCCAGCAGCTTTCGGGAGGGGCACTACGAGCAGTACTTC. Its translation: CASSFREGHYEQYF.

Worth noting for this clone: Other DNA sequences in this specimen translate into the identical CDR3. This chain connects TRBV6-5 to TRBJ2-7; 8 positions match TRBD1. With V trimmed by 5 bases and J by 0 bases, 3 bases remained unmatched. The CDR3 has 14 amino acids. Germline values: CDR1 MNHEY, CDR2 SVGAGI. The DNA for the CDR3 is TGTGCCAGCAGTAGTACAGGGGGCTCCTACGAGCAGTACTTC. It translates to CASSSTGGSYEQYF.

The rearrangement uses TRBV19 and TRBJ2-7; maybe TRBD1 (6 bases). The CDR3 totals 12 residues. Germline V CDR1 and CDR2: LNHDA, SQIVND (reference sequence). The CDR3 nucleotides are TGTGGCCCCGGACAGCATCCCTACGAGCAGTACTTC. Its protein is CGPGQHPYEQYF.

The V gene is TRBV5-1, the J gene TRBJ2-2; maybe TRBD1 (6 bases). Trimming took off 0 bases at V and 3 bases at J, with 9 bases between the two ends. Germline V gene sequence: CDR1 SGHRS, CDR2 YFSETQ. CDR3 length: 15 amino acids. Here the CDR3 DNA reads TGCGCCAGCAGCTTGGTGTCAGGGGACACCGGGGAGCTGTTTTTT. Amino acids: CASSLVSGDTGELFF.

The chain uses TRBV9 and TRBJ1-1; a weak D match, TRBD1 (6 bases). Trimming pared 0 bases from V and 2 bases from J, leaving 11 bases between. CDR3 length: 15 amino acids. Germline V gene data show CDR1 as SGDLS and CDR2 as YYNGEE. The CDR3 is CASSVDLGANTEAFF. For the CDR3, the DNA is TGTGCCAGCAGCGTAGATCTGGGGGCCAACACTGAAGCTTTCTTT.

Concerning this clone itself: Other nucleotide sequences in the sample specify the same CDR3. V is TRBV9 and J is TRBJ2-2, with D uncertain. In germline, CDR1 is SGDLS, CDR2 YYNGEE. The CDR3 contains 14 residues. Trimming pared 0 bases from V and 2 bases from J, leaving 5 bases between. The CDR3 protein is CASSVDINTGELFF. The CDR3 coding sequence is TGTGCCAGCAGCGTAGATATTAACACCGGGGAGCTGTTTTTT.

The chain joins TRBV14 to TRBJ1-2; TRBD1 matches at 7 bases. CDR1 SGHDN and CDR2 FVKESK come from the germline V gene. Unmatched junction bases numbered 19, after V lost 5 bases and J lost 4 bases. The CDR3 runs to 18 residues. The CDR3 region is CASSWTPGQPLESYGYTF. Here the CDR3 DNA reads TGTGCCAGCAGCTGGACCCCGGGACAGCCTCTCGAATCCTATGGCTACACCTTC.

V usage is TRBV28 and J usage is TRBJ2-7; 8 bases fit TRBD2. The CDR3 is 14 amino acids. Trimming cost V 2 bases and J 4 bases; bases outside gene matches: 4. CDR1 and CDR2 (germline): MDHEN, SYDVKM. CDR3 nucleotide sequence: TGTGCCAGCAGTTTAGCGGGAGGCCCATACGAGCAGTACTTC. Translation: CASSLAGGPYEQYF.

This chain's CDR3 is CASSQTTSGTDTQYF. CDR3 DNA sequence: TGCGCCAGCAGCCAGACGACTAGCGGGACAGATACGCAGTATTTT. The chain joins TRBV5-1 to TRBJ2-3; 10 positions agree with TRBD2. The CDR3 spans 15 residues. Germline-derived CDR1 and CDR2 are SGHRS and YFSETQ. The V gene end was trimmed by 4 bases and the J gene end by 3 bases; junction bases not matched to a gene: 5.

V gene TRBV10-3 combines with J gene TRBJ1-1; D unclear. This CDR3 spans 14 amino acids. V lost 3 bases and J 2 bases, leaving 10 bases between the germline ends. Per germline, CDR1 ENHRY and CDR2 SYGVKD. This CDR3 is CAISEFEGNTEAFF. The CDR3 DNA reads TGTGCCATCAGTGAATTCGAGGGAAACACTGAAGCTTTCTTT.

This clone has just a few counts. This chain connects TRBV9 to TRBJ2-3; possibly TRBD1 for D (7 bases). Trimming cost V 0 bases and J 4 bases, with 15 bases left between them. CDR3 length: 16 residues. The germline CDR1 and CDR2 sequences are SGDLS and YYNGEE. The CDR3 protein is CASSVAAGGKSDTQYF. CDR3 bases: TGTGCCAGCAGCGTAGCCGCAGGGGGGAAATCAGATACGCAGTATTTT.

This clone was recorded once. The chain carries TRBV19 and TRBJ2-7, with D unclear. CDR1 and CDR2 (germline): LNHDA, SQIVND (reference sequence). V was shortened by 5 bases and J by 1 base, with 12 bases between the two germline ends. The CDR3 runs 14 residues. CDR3 sequence: CASSLSTRSYEQYF. The CDR3, as DNA: TGTGCCAGTAGTCTTTCGACACGATCCTACGAGCAGTACTTC.

This chain uses TRBV29-1 with TRBJ1-1; TRBD1 is a possible D gene (5 bases). The V gene lost 6 bases and the J gene lost 4 bases, with 6 bases spanning the gap. Germline V gene sequence: CDR1 SQVTM, CDR2 ANQGSEA. The CDR3 loop spans 10 amino acids. The CDR3 DNA sequence: TGCAGCGTCGGGGGCACTGAAGCTTTCTTT. It is translated as CSVGGTEAFF.

The chain joins TRBV7-9 to TRBJ2-5; 7 nucleotides match TRBD2. V lost 4 bases, J lost 5 bases, and 7 bases stayed unmatched. Looked up from germline, CDR1 is SEHNR and CDR2 is FQNEAQ (reference sequence). This CDR3 has 14 amino acids. CDR3 sequence reads: CASSSPGGLETQYF. CDR3 DNA sequence: TGTGCCAGCAGCTCCCCCGGGGGGTTGGAGACCCAGTACTTC.

This clone showed up just once. V and J are TRBV2 and TRBJ2-3, with TRBD2 matching over 12 bases. Germline lookup yields CDR1 SNHLY and CDR2 FYNNEI. The CDR3 extends over 15 amino acids. Unmatched junction bases numbered 5, after V lost 1 base and J lost 9 bases. Here the CDR3 reads CASSEGLAGGHTQYF. CDR3 sequence (DNA): TGTGCCAGCAGTGAAGGGCTAGCGGGAGGGCACACGCAGTATTTT.

The chain recombines TRBV7-2 with TRBJ1-5; D is undetermined. This CDR3 is built from 15 residues. Trimming pared 5 bases from V and 5 bases from J, leaving 16 bases between. Per germline, CDR1 SGHTA and CDR2 FQGNSA. The CDR3 coding sequence is TGTGCCAGCAGCCGAACATCCCTGGCTGATCAGCCCCAGCATTTT. Encoded protein: CASSRTSLADQPQHF.

J is TRBJ2-7 and V is TRBV13, with D perhaps matching TRBD1 (6 bases). Germline loops: CDR1 PRHDT, CDR2 FYEKMQ (reference sequence). The CDR3 runs to 12 residues. Trimming pared 1 base from V and 6 bases from J, leaving 7 bases between. The CDR3 region has the DNA TGTGCCAGCAGCTTAGTGGGGGCCGAGCAGTACTTC. Its protein product is CASSLVGAEQYF.

The CDR3 protein is CATRRGNTEAFF. CDR3 DNA sequence: TGTGCGACCAGGCGTGGGAACACTGAAGCTTTCTTT. The chain carries TRBV28 and TRBJ1-1; D is uncertain. The germline CDR1 and CDR2 sequences are MDHEN and SYDVKM. This CDR3 has 12 residues.

This sequence joins TRBV6-5 and TRBJ2-1; TRBD2 aligns across 9 bases. Germline CDR1 reads MNHEY; CDR2 reads SVGAGI. CDR3 length: 14 amino acids. The V and J ends lost 5 bases and 7 bases, in that order; junction bases with no gene match: 6. The CDR3 loop reads CASSLAGSHNEQFF. As DNA, the CDR3 is TGTGCCAGCAGTCTAGCGGGATCTCATAATGAGCAGTTCTTC.

This clone was seen only a few times. The V and J genes are TRBV11-3 and TRBJ2-7; D might be TRBD2 (6 bases). V was cut by 2 bases and J by 2 bases, with 13 bases left in between. Looked up from germline, CDR1 is SGHNT and CDR2 is YENEEA. The CDR3 has 15 amino acids. The CDR3 here is CASSLKSGPPYEQYF. The CDR3 DNA follows: TGTGCCAGCAGCTTAAAGAGCGGGCCTCCCTACGAGCAGTACTTC. Variable domain in full (rest from reference TRBV11-3 and TRBJ2-7): EAGVVQSPRYKIIEKKQPVAFWCNPISGHNTLYWYLQNLGQGPELLIRYENEEAVDDSQLPKDRFSAERLKGVDSTLKIQPAELGDSAVYLCASSLKSGPPYEQYFGPGTRLTVT.

V gene TRBV4-1 combines with J gene TRBJ1-4, with 7 positions matching TRBD1. The CDR3 extends over 16 amino acids. Looked up from germline, CDR1 is MGHRA and CDR2 is YSYEKL. The V segment lost 0 bases and the J segment 5 bases; nucleotides outside the gene matches: 6. CDR3 sequence reads: CASSQDPGQRNEKLFF. The CDR3 nucleotides read TGCGCCAGCAGCCAAGACCCGGGACAGAGAAATGAAAAACTGTTTTTT.

The rearrangement uses TRBV2 and TRBJ2-7; the match to TRBD1 covers 9 bases. V shed 4 bases and J 9 bases; nucleotides not matched to a gene: 7. From germline, CDR1 is SNHLY and CDR2 FYNNEI. This CDR3 is built from 13 residues. The CDR3 reads CASSGDRGFGQYF. The CDR3 DNA is TGTGCCAGCAGTGGAGACAGGGGGTTCGGGCAGTACTTC.

CDR3 DNA: TGCGCCAGCAGCCCCGGGACTGTAAACACTGAAGCTTTCTTT. As protein: CASSPGTVNTEAFF. The rearrangement joins TRBV5-1 to TRBJ1-1; weak D call: TRBD1 (5 bases). From germline, CDR1 is SGHRS and CDR2 YFSETQ. This CDR3 has 14 amino acids. Trimming pared 4 bases from V and 2 bases from J, leaving 12 bases between.

This clone was counted only a few times. This sequence joins TRBV30 and TRBJ1-4; D gene uncertain. Germline values: CDR1 GTSNPN, CDR2 SVGIG (reference sequence). The CDR3 is made up of 15 amino acids. Trimming took off 0 bases at V and 7 bases at J, with 15 bases between the two ends. The CDR3 loop reads CAWSVGRWGGEKLFF. CDR3 DNA sequence: TGTGCCTGGAGTGTAGGTCGGTGGGGAGGTGAAAAACTGTTTTTT.

J is TRBJ2-7 and V is TRBV7-8, with a possible D match to TRBD1 (5 bases). The germline gives CDR1 SGHVS, CDR2 FQNEAQ. Deletions cut 1 base from V and 4 bases from J, with 14 bases between. CDR3 length: 15 residues. Here the CDR3 DNA reads TGTGCCAGCAGCTTAGAAGGCAGGACACCTTACGAGCAGTACTTC. Residues: CASSLEGRTPYEQYF.